These 19 T cell receptor beta chains originate from one sample sequenced in a study of cytomegalovirus exposure and HLA in healthy donors. The data were produced by immunoSEQ multiplex PCR, yet TCRdb's version contains in-frame clones alone and is incomplete. The data contain about 56,000 clones, around 93% of them singletons. Sequencing was performed on PBMCs. The receptors here all came from a woman between 18 and 29 years old in good health and CMV-seropositive.

The chain carries TRBV19 and TRBJ1-5, with TRBD1 matching over 8 bases. The CDR3 runs 18 residues. The junction had 14 bases not matched to a gene; V was cut back by 5 bases and J by 2 bases. From germline, CDR1 is LNHDA and CDR2 SQIVND (reference sequence). DNA of the CDR3: TGTGCCAGTAGTCCTCGGACAGGGAGCTTGACGGGCAATCAGCCCCAGCATTTT. Its translation is CASSPRTGSLTGNQPQHF.

This chain uses TRBV6-5 with TRBJ1-4; D is undetermined. The V and J ends lost 4 bases and 9 bases respectively, with 18 bases between them. CDR1 and CDR2 (germline): MNHEY, SVGAGI. This CDR3 has 15 residues. CDR3 region: CASSFGGKSPKKLFF. CDR3 nucleotides: TGTGCCAGCAGTTTCGGAGGGAAGAGCCCGAAAAAACTGTTTTTT.

V gene TRBV19 combines with J gene TRBJ2-2; TRBD1 is a possible D gene (5 bases). CDR3 length: 15 amino acids. With 1 base removed from V and 4 bases from J, the gap between germline ends came to 10 bases. Per germline, CDR1 LNHDA and CDR2 SQIVND (reference sequence). This CDR3 is CASSIGPQGTGELFF. The CDR3 DNA is TGTGCCAGTAGTATAGGGCCCCAGGGCACCGGGGAGCTGTTTTTT.

The chain employs TRBV7-6 and TRBJ1-1; the D gene is possibly TRBD1 (5 bases). Trimming removed 2 bases from V and 4 bases from J, with 11 bases in between. The CDR3 has 14 residues. From germline, CDR1 is SGHVS and CDR2 FNYEAQ. The CDR3 region is CASSLSDRFTEAFF. CDR3 coding DNA: TGTGCCAGCAGCTTAAGTGACAGATTCACTGAAGCTTTCTTT.

J is TRBJ2-2 and V is TRBV14; TRBD1 matches at 10 bases. V lost 10 bases to trimming and J lost 6 bases; unmatched junction nucleotides: 8. The CDR3 contains 14 residues. CDR1 is SGHDN and CDR2 is FVKESK in the germline V gene. The CDR3: CAKSRDRGPGELFF. DNA of the CDR3: TGTGCCAAGTCCCGGGACAGGGGTCCCGGGGAGCTGTTTTTT.

The genes are TRBV5-6 and TRBJ1-2; possible D gene TRBD1, 5 bases. V shed 4 bases and J shed 8 bases, with 18 bases lying between them. The germline gives CDR1 SGHDT, CDR2 YYEEEE. This CDR3 is built from 14 residues. CDR3 in DNA: TGTGCCAGCAGCGGGGGTGACAGACTAGACGGCTACACCTTC. Translating gives CASSGGDRLDGYTF.

This rearrangement joins TRBV7-3 to TRBJ1-1; D unclear. Trimming pared 5 bases from V and 2 bases from J, leaving 12 bases between. CDR1 is SGHTA and CDR2 is FQGTGA in the germline V gene. This CDR3 contains 14 residues. Here the CDR3 reads CASSLRPPNTEAFF. In DNA form, the CDR3 reads TGTGCCAGCAGCCTCAGGCCTCCCAACACTGAAGCTTTCTTT.

The V call is TRBV21-1, the J call TRBJ2-7; TRBD2, the table's D call, lacks a check against the DNA. TRBV21-1 represents a pseudogene. The CDR3 length is 13 residues. CDR3 loop: CASSEKGRGGRVV. The CDR3 DNA reads as TGTGCCAGCAGCGAAAAAGGGAGGGGCGGCCGAGTGGTC.

The J gene is TRBJ1-2, the V gene TRBV15, with 8 bases that match TRBD1. With 0 bases clipped from V and 6 bases from J, the junction kept 12 bases outside the gene matches. The CDR3 covers 17 residues. Per the germline V gene, CDR1 is LNHNV and CDR2 is YYDKDF (reference sequence). The DNA of the CDR3 is TGTGCCACCAGCAGAGATCGGGGACAGGCACGTTGGGATGGCTACACCTTC. This translates into CATSRDRGQARWDGYTF. The entire variable domain, with the rest obtained from reference TRBV15 and TRBJ1-2, is as follows: DAMVIQNPRYQVTQFGKPVTLSCSQTLNHNVMYWYQQKSSQAPKLLFHYYDKDFNNEADTPDNFQSRRPNTSFCFLDIRSPGLGDTAMYLCATSRDRGQARWDGYTFGSGTRLTVV.

The chain joins TRBV13 to TRBJ1-2; the match to TRBD1 covers 9 bases. The V gene's germline CDR1 is PRHDT and CDR2 FYEKMQ (reference sequence). The CDR3 spans 14 residues. J was trimmed by 4 bases and V by 7 bases; bases with no gene match: 7. The CDR3 spells CASNQRTGVYGYTF. The CDR3 nucleotides read TGTGCCAGCAATCAGAGGACAGGGGTCTATGGCTACACCTTC.

V usage is TRBV15 and J usage is TRBJ1-2; D not certain. Trimming removed 0 bases at V and 5 bases at J, with 13 bases between. Germline CDR1 is LNHNV and CDR2 is YYDKDF (reference sequence). The CDR3 runs to 15 residues. This CDR3 is CATSREALPGYGYTF. Written as DNA, the CDR3 is TGTGCCACCAGCAGAGAGGCCCTCCCCGGGTATGGCTACACCTTC.

The V and J genes are TRBV18 and TRBJ2-2; the D is unclear. The length of the CDR3 is 14 residues. The V end was cut by 3 bases, the J end by 9 bases, with 14 bases between. The germline gives CDR1 KGHSH, CDR2 LQKENI. CDR3 nucleotides: TGTGCCAGCTCACCCTCGGCCCCGAGGCGGGAGCTGTTTTTT. Its protein product is CASSPSAPRRELFF. The full variable domain, its missing parts supplied by reference TRBV18 and TRBJ2-2, is NAGVMQNPRHLVRRRGQEARLRCSPMKGHSHVYWYRQLPEEGLKFMVYLQKENIIDESGMPKERFSAEFPKEGPSILRIQQVVRGDSAAYFCASSPSAPRRELFFGEGSRLTVL.

This clone was observed once. The chain employs TRBV6-5 and TRBJ1-6, with D possibly being TRBD1 (5 bases). V dropped 2 bases and J dropped 0 bases, with 8 bases sitting between them. CDR3 size: 16 residues. Germline V CDR1 and CDR2: MNHEY, SVGAGI. CDR3 DNA sequence: TGTGCCAGCAGTTACCGGGGGAGCTCCTATAATTCACCCCTCCACTTT. This translates into CASSYRGSSYNSPLHF.

The V call is TRBV2, the J call TRBJ1-3; TRBD1 matches 8 bases. CDR1 is SNHLY, CDR2 FYNNEI, per germline. The CDR3 has 18 residues. The V and J ends lost 3 bases and 1 base, in that order; junction bases with no gene match: 11. The CDR3 DNA is TGTGCCAGCAGTGACACGGTGGGCAGGGGGCTTTCTGGAAACACCATATATTTT. Its translation: CASSDTVGRGLSGNTIYF.

The chain joins TRBV4-1 to TRBJ2-3; 13 bases agree with TRBD2. Germline V gene lookup returns CDR1 MGHRA and CDR2 YSYEKL. The V and J ends lost 2 bases and 5 bases, in that order; junction bases with no gene match: 7. This CDR3 contains 17 residues. The CDR3 nucleotides read TGCGCCAGCAGCCAATTTCCGACTAGCGGGGGGCAAGATACGCAGTATTTT. Translation: CASSQFPTSGGQDTQYF.

The J gene is TRBJ2-7, the V gene TRBV15, with D possibly matching TRBD2 (8 bases). The CDR3 is 18 residues long. Trimming shortened V by 0 bases and J by 2 bases, and 20 bases separated the two germline ends. The germline V gene encodes CDR1 LNHNV and CDR2 YYDKDF (reference sequence). CDR3 sequence: CATSRDLSGGGIAYEQYF. CDR3 coding DNA: TGTGCCACCAGCAGAGATCTATCGGGAGGGGGCATCGCCTACGAGCAGTACTTC. The full variable domain, rest sourced from reference TRBV15 and TRBJ2-7, is DAMVIQNPRYQVTQFGKPVTLSCSQTLNHNVMYWYQQKSSQAPKLLFHYYDKDFNNEADTPDNFQSRRPNTSFCFLDIRSPGLGDTAMYLCATSRDLSGGGIAYEQYFGPGTRLTVT.

A single count supports this clone. V usage is TRBV11-2 and J usage is TRBJ1-2; D is possibly TRBD1 (6 bases). Germline CDR1 reads SGHAT; CDR2 reads FQNNGV. The CDR3 is made up of 14 amino acids. V was trimmed by 0 bases and J by 8 bases, leaving 13 bases between them. CDR3 DNA: TGTGCCAGCAGCTTAGATGGCAGGGGACACGGCTACACCTTC. Translated: CASSLDGRGHGYTF.

CDR3: CASSSQGYNEQFF. CDR3 DNA sequence: TGTGCCAGCAGTAGCCAGGGGTACAATGAGCAGTTCTTC. The chain couples TRBV6-5 to TRBJ2-1, with D possibly TRBD1 on 6 matching bases. Germline CDR1 MNHEY, CDR2 SVGAGI. This CDR3 is built from 13 residues. The ends were cut back, 5 bases at V and 4 bases at J, with 9 bases in the middle.

V gene TRBV5-1 combines with J gene TRBJ1-2; D remains ambiguous. Per the germline V gene, CDR1 is SGHRS and CDR2 is YFSETQ. This CDR3 comprises 13 residues. Trimming shortened V by 0 bases and J by 6 bases, and 9 bases separated the two germline ends. The CDR3 here is CASSLDRFNGYTF. CDR3 sequence (DNA): TGCGCCAGCAGCTTGGATAGATTCAATGGCTACACCTTC.